A single sample is the source of the 9 T cell receptor beta chains below, sequenced in a study of T cell changes during pregnancy in multiple sclerosis. Some clones are missing from TCRdb's copy, which holds only in-frame ones; the method was immunoSEQ multiplex PCR. The repertoire consists of approximately 130,000 clones, with about 96% occurring once and the leading ten covering approximately 0.45%. This specimen consisted of peripheral blood, obtained after pregnancy. The receptors were gathered from a female donor with multiple sclerosis, enrolled in a pregnancy study.

V is TRBV4-1 and J is TRBJ1-1, with D perhaps TRBD1 (6 bases). Trimming removed 7 bases at V and 3 bases at J, with 15 bases between. The CDR3 sequence is 14 residues long. Germline V gene sequence: CDR1 MGHRA, CDR2 YSYEKL. CDR3 bases: TGCGCCAGCACCCTCGGTCAGGGGTACACTGAAGCTTTCTTT. Translating gives CASTLGQGYTEAFF.

The DNA of the CDR3 is TGTGCCAGCAGCTTATTAGGACAGGGCTACGAGCAGTACTTC. It codes for CASSLLGQGYEQYF. V and J are TRBV7-2 and TRBJ2-7; 8 nucleotides match TRBD1. Trimming removed 2 bases from V and 3 bases from J; junction bases left unmatched: 3. The CDR3 contains 14 residues. Germline V gene data show CDR1 as SGHTA and CDR2 as FQGNSA.

This rearrangement joins TRBV9 to TRBJ2-1, with a weak D call TRBD1 (5 bases). Trimming took off 0 bases at V and 2 bases at J, with 6 bases between the two ends. CDR3 length equals 14 residues. Germline V lookup: CDR1 SGDLS, CDR2 YYNGEE. The CDR3 DNA follows: TGTGCCAGCAGCGTAGCAGGGACCTACAATGAGCAGTTCTTC. It encodes CASSVAGTYNEQFF.

J is TRBJ2-5 and V is TRBV11-1; TRBD2 matches 11 bases. The V gene end was trimmed by 6 bases and the J gene end by 5 bases; junction bases not matched to a gene: 11. The CDR3 contains 16 residues. Germline CDR1 is SGHAT and CDR2 is FQDESV (reference sequence). CDR3 DNA sequence: TGTGCCAGCAGACCTAAACTAGCGGGAGCTGAGGAGACCCAGTACTTC. Amino acids: CASRPKLAGAEETQYF.

This chain uses TRBV5-1 with TRBJ2-7; 13 bases are a match to TRBD2. The length of the CDR3 is 17 residues. J gave up 1 base and V 3 bases, and 7 bases lay outside the gene matches. Germline CDR1 SGHRS, CDR2 YFSETQ. The CDR3 loop reads CASSWRTSGSSSYEQYF. CDR3 sequence (DNA): TGCGCCAGCAGCTGGAGGACTAGCGGGAGCTCGTCCTACGAGCAGTACTTC.

V is TRBV28 and J is TRBJ2-3, with 9 positions matching TRBD2. Looked up from germline, CDR1 is MDHEN and CDR2 is SYDVKM. CDR3 size: 16 residues. V lost 6 bases, J lost 0 bases, and 7 bases stayed unmatched. The CDR3 here is CASSLPSGKSTDTQYF. The CDR3 bases are TGTGCCAGCAGCCTACCTAGCGGGAAAAGCACAGATACGCAGTATTTT.

As DNA, the CDR3 is TGTGCCAGCAGTTACTCGAAGCTTACAGTTCGAGATACGCAGTATTTT. Protein: CASSYSKLTVRDTQYF. J is TRBJ2-3 and V is TRBV6-5; D gene unclear. Germline V gives CDR1 MNHEY, CDR2 SVGAGI. The CDR3 consists of 16 residues. Between the trimmed V and J ends, which lost 0 bases and 5 bases, there was a span of 15 bases.

This clone was counted once. The V and J genes are TRBV29-1 and TRBJ2-7; maybe TRBD1 (5 bases). Per germline, CDR1 SQVTM and CDR2 ANQGSEA. This CDR3 comprises 14 residues. Trimming cost V 6 bases and J 2 bases, with 17 bases left between them. CDR3 region: CSVRPDSTPYEQYF. CDR3 bases: TGCAGCGTCCGACCCGACAGTACTCCCTACGAGCAGTACTTC.

This chain uses TRBV30 with TRBJ1-2; D is unresolved. The CDR3 covers 13 residues. The germline CDR1 and CDR2 sequences are GTSNPN and SVGIG (reference sequence). The ends were cut back, 8 bases at V and 7 bases at J, with 20 bases in the middle. The CDR3 DNA follows: TGTGCCCTTGGCGGGCCCGGCCGGCGTGGCTACACCTTC. Its protein is CALGGPGRRGYTF.